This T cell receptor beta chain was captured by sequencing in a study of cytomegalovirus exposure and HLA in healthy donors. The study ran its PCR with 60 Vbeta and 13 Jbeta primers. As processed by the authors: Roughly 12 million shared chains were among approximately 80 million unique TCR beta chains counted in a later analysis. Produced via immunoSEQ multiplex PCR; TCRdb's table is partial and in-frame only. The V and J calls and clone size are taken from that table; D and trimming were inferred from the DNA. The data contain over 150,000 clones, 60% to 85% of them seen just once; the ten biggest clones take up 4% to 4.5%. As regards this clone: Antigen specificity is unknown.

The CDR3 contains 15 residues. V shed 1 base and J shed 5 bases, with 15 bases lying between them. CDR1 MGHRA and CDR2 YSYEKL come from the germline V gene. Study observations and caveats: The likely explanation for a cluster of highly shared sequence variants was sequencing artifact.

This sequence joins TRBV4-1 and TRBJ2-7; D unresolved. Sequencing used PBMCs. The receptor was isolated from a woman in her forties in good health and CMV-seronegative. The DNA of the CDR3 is TGCGCCAGCAGCCAAGCGTTAGATGATACCCACGAGCAGTACTTC. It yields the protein CASSQALDDTHEQYF.